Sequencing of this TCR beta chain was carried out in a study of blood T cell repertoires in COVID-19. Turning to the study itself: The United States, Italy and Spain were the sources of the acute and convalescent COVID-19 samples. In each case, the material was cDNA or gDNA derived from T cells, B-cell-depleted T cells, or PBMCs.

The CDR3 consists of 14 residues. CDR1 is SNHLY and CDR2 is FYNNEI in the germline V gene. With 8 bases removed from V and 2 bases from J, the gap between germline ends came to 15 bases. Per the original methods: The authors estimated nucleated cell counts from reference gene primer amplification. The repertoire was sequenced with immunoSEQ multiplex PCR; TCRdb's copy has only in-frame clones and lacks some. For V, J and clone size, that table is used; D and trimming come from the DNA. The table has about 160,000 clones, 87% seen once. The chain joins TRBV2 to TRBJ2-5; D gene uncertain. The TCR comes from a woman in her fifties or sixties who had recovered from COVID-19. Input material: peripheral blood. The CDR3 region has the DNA TGTGCCAGCGCTGAACAGCATCAACAAGAGACCCAGTACTTC. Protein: CASAEQHQQETQYF.